This T cell receptor (beta chain) was documented in a study of T cell responses to AZD1222 COVID-19 vaccine. Looked up from germline, CDR1 is PRHDT and CDR2 is FYEKMQ (reference sequence). V gave up 5 bases and J gave up 6 bases; unmatched junction bases: 4. This CDR3 comprises 15 residues. Turning to this clone: What it recognizes is unknown.

Assay: immunoSEQ multiplex PCR; the TCRdb copy retains only in-frame clones and omits some. This table has approximately 61,000 clones, around 85% appearing once. Findings and limits, study-wide: Elevations in Spike-specific TCR breadth and depth followed administration of two AZD1222 doses. Only a handful of AZD1222 recipients, about six in all, had baseline seropositivity. The donor group comprised mostly white British people and more females; the analysis possibly underestimated clonal diversity. Reports indicate that nearly half of spike-specific TCRs are directed at unmutated variant regions.

This specimen consisted of peripheral blood, obtained 28 days after the second AZD1222 dose. J is TRBJ1-6 and V is TRBV13; 10 bases line up with TRBD1. The TCR originated in an adult who received the AZD1222 COVID-19 vaccine. CDR3 loop: CASSAGTGANSPLHF. CDR3 coding DNA: TGTGCCAGCAGCGCAGGGACAGGGGCTAATTCACCCCTCCACTTT. The full variable domain, with the rest looked up from reference TRBV13 and TRBJ1-6, is AAGVIQSPRHLIKEKRETATLKCYPIPRHDTVYWYQQGPGQDPQFLISFYEKMQSDKGSIPDRFSAQQFSDYHSELNMSSLELGDSALYFCASSAGTGANSPLHFGNGTRLTVT.